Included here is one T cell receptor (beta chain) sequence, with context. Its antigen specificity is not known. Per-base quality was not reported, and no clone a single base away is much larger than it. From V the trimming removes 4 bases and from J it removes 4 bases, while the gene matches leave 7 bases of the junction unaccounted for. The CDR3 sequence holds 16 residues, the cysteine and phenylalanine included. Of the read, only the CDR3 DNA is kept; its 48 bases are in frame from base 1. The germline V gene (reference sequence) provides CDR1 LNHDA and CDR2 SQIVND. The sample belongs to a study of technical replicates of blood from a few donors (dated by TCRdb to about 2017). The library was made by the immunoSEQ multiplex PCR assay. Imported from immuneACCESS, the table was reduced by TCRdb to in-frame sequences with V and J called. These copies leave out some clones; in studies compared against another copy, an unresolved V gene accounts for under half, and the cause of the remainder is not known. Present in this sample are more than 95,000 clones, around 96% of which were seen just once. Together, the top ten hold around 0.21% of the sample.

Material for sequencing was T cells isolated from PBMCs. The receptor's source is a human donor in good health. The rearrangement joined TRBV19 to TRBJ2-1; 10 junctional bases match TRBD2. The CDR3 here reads CASSRLAGGSYNEQFF. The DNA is TGTGCCAGTAGTAGGTTAGCGGGGGGATCGTACAATGAGCAGTTCTTC. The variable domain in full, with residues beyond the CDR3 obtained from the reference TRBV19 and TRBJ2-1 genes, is DGGITQSPKYLFRKEGQNVTLSCEQNLNHDAMYWYRQDPGQGLRLIYYSQIVNDFQKGDIAEGYSVSREKKESFPLTVTSAQKNPTAFYLCASSRLAGGSYNEQFFGPGTRLTVL.